Each of the 2 T cell receptor beta chains below was sequenced from the same sample in a study of shared clonotypes between healthy human individuals (dated by TCRdb to about 2020). CD8 naive samples were obtained by positive selection for CCR7 among CD45RO-negative cells, yielding a CD45RA+CCR7+ population from which TemRA cells were excluded. The library came from the immunoSEQ multiplex PCR assay. TCRdb re-hosts the immuneACCESS table, in-frame sequences only. Its copies lack some clones; in the studies checked, an unresolved V gene accounts for under half of them, and the cause for the rest is not known. For this sample the table gives about 2.1 million clones, of which 93% were detected only once. The ten top clones hold around 1.8% of the sample. The sequenced material came from naive CD8+ T cells from PBMCs. The meaning of the sample's cell subset or site label: CD45RA+CCR7+. These receptors all stem from a young man in good health. Some clones in this sample may be carry-over from other donors' samples.

This sequence joins TRBV19 and TRBJ2-5, with 11 bases that match TRBD2. V shed 5 bases and J 5 bases; nucleotides not matched to a gene: 4. Germline V lookup: CDR1 LNHDA, CDR2 SQIVND (reference sequence). CDR3 length: 14 residues. The DNA of the CDR3 is TGTGCCAGTAGTGCTAGCGGGAGGAGGGAGACCCAGTACTTC. Its translation: CASSASGRRETQYF.

This clone was seen a few times. The CDR3 region has the DNA TGTGCCAGCACGAGGGCGGGAGATTGGGACAATGAGCAGTTCTTC. This gives the protein CASTRAGDWDNEQFF. The chain recombines TRBV7-8 with TRBJ2-1; the match to TRBD2 covers 7 bases. Germline V gene sequence: CDR1 SGHVS, CDR2 FQNEAQ. V shed 7 bases, J shed 5 bases, and the junction held 11 bases outside the gene matches. The CDR3 runs 15 residues. The full variable domain, rest sourced from reference TRBV7-8 and TRBJ2-1, is GAGVSQSPRYKVAKRGQDVALRCDPISGHVSLFWYQQALGQGPEFLTYFQNEAQLDKSGLPSDRFFAERPEGSVSTLKIQRTQQEDSAVYLCASTRAGDWDNEQFFGPGTRLTVL.